This TCR beta chain was observed in a study of Ad26.COV2.S vaccination and SARS-CoV-2 variants. Whole-study context: Ad26.COV2.S shots went into the muscle once or twice, 56 days apart.

This CDR3 contains 14 residues. Between the trimmed V and J ends, which lost 6 bases and 0 bases, there was a span of 11 bases. Germline assignment: CDR1 MNHEY and CDR2 SVGAGI. TCRdb's copy holds only in-frame clones and misses some; the assay was immunoSEQ multiplex PCR. In the table there are roughly 350,000 clones, less than 90% of which are singletons. Treatment meaning: 15 to 20 received Ad26.COV2.S at low or high dose, single or two shots; about 5 received placebo; per-sample allocation not given. The study sampled participants on day 63 after the first vaccine or placebo injection. There are a few counts of this clone.

J is TRBJ1-1 and V is TRBV6-5, with D possibly being TRBD1 (6 bases). The source was peripheral blood, collected in a trial of Ad26.COV2.S vaccine versus placebo. The sequence was collected from a person between 18 and 60 years old who received the Ad26.COV2.S COVID-19 vaccine or a placebo. As DNA, the CDR3 is TGTGCCAGCAGCACGACAGGAGTGAACACTGAAGCTTTCTTT. Amino acids: CASSTTGVNTEAFF.